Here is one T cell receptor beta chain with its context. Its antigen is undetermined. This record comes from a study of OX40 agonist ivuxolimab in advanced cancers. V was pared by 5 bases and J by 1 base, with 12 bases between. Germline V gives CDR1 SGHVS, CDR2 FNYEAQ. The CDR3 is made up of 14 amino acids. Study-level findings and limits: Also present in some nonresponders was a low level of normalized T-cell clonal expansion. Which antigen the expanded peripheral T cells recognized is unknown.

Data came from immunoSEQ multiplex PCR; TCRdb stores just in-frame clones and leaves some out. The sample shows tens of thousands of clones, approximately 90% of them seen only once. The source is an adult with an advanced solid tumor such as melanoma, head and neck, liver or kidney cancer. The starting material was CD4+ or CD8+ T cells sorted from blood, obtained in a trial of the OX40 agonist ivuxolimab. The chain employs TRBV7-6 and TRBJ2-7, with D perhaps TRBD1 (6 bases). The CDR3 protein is CASSHRTESYEQYF. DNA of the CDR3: TGTGCCAGCAGCCACCGGACAGAGTCCTACGAGCAGTACTTC.